This TCR beta chain was captured in a study of T-cell reconstitution after alpha-beta-depleted transplantation in children. This CDR3 region has 17 residues. The germline CDR1 and CDR2 sequences are ENHRY and SYGVKD. V lost 3 bases to trimming and J lost 1 base, with 16 bases between them. Study-level points and caveats: It was reported that alpha-beta T cells came from several hundred expanded graft clones (about two months after transplant). It was surviving recipient T cells and thymic progenitors that gave some patients high TCRbeta diversity at day 60. T-cell counts and diversity were attributed mostly to newly produced T cells one year after transplant.

Preparing the TCRbeta library involved the use of unique molecular identifiers. TCRdb re-called the PCR reads with MiXCR, one entry per CDR3 protein. The data hold 100,000 or so distinct CDR3 sequences, with roughly a sixth observed a single time. This clonotype turned up a few times. The antigen remains unidentified. The V call is TRBV10-3, the J call TRBJ1-5; TRBD1 might be the D (6 bases). This sample comprised PBMCs, mostly from graft donor cells, obtained 180 days after TCRalphabeta/CD19-depleted stem cell transplant. The receptor was isolated from a male patient between 2 and 10 years old who had a stem cell transplant for acute lymphoblastic leukemia, so the T cells may come from the graft donor. CDR3 nucleotide sequence: TGTGCCATCAGTGATTCAACAGGGCTAGGGAGCAATCAGCCCCAGCATTTT. This translates into CAISDSTGLGSNQPQHF.